This T cell receptor (beta chain) was sequenced for a study of T-cell reconstitution after alpha-beta-depleted transplantation in children (dated by TCRdb to 2016 to 2017). Study-wide context: T-cell immune reconstitution after TCRalphabeta/CD19-depleted allogeneic hematopoietic cell transplantation in children was quantitatively tracked in the study by means of TCR repertoire profiling. What the study reported, not specific to this receptor: In some patients, the high TCRbeta diversity seen at day 60 was put down to recipient T cells and intrathymic progenitors that had survived conditioning. The apparently early alphabetaT-cell count recovery about two months after transplant was reportedly dependent on only several hundred rapidly expanded clones derived from non-depleted graft cells. Hyperexpanded clone frequencies declined over subsequent months; after one year, T-cell counts and TCRbeta diversity were mostly attributed to newly produced T cells.

Receptors were amplified or captured by PCR. The sequencer listed for this sample is Illumina HiSeq 2500. Molecular barcoding was employed in the preparation of TCR libraries, with unique molecular identifiers being used to normalize TCRbeta repertoire quantification. TCRdb cleaned the public reads at Q25 with fastp, built clones with MiXCR and kept in-frame beta chains. Rows with one shared CDR3 protein collapse into an entry with the most common genes and DNA. The sample includes some 78,000 distinct CDR3 sequences, with 12% to 15% observed a single time. The top ten hold 25% to 30% of the sample. What the treatment or condition label conveys for this sample: allogeneic hematopoietic cell transplantation with graft depleted of TCRalphabeta T cells and CD19 B cells. TCRalphabeta/CD19-depleted allogeneic hematopoietic cell grafts were given to the transplant recipients, all of whom were children.

The V and J ends are trimmed by 1 base and 5 bases, leaving 11 bases between them. The CDR3 has 15 amino acids, counting the end cysteine and phenylalanine. The DNA shown is the 45-base CDR3, in frame from base 1. Based on the germline V gene, the CDR1 and CDR2 sequences are SGHTA and FQGNSA. Turning to this clonotype: Its antigen remains undetermined. Base qualities are not recorded, but no much larger clone differs from it by a single base.

The TCR originated in a male patient under 10 years old who had a stem cell transplant for acute lymphoblastic leukemia, so the T cells may come from the graft donor. The material was PBMCs, mostly from graft donor cells, obtained 180 days after TCRalphabeta/CD19-depleted stem cell transplant. Rearrangement joined TRBV7-2 to TRBJ2-2; the D gene is not confidently resolved. The DNA sequence is TGTGCCAGCAGCTTAGAGTCTAGACGGACCGGGGAGCTGTTTTTT. Its coded protein is CASSLESRRTGELFF.